This T cell receptor beta chain was sequenced in a study of Ad26.COV2.S vaccination and SARS-CoV-2 variants. Background on the study: The donor belonged to the COV1001 Ad26.COV2.S trial arm. The study gave Ad26.COV2.S intramuscularly, once or twice 56 days apart.

Sample treatment: some 19 received Ad26.COV2.S at low or high dose, single or two shots; 5 received placebo; per-sample allocation not given. At day 63 after the first vaccine or placebo injection, samples were drawn. The individual, an adult aged 18-55 years, was a donor in Boston. This table comes from immunoSEQ multiplex PCR, and its TCRdb copy is limited to in-frame clones, with some not included. Of 350,000 to 400,000 clones detected, roughly 90% appear once; the ten largest clones hold 1.9%. Germline V gene sequence: CDR1 PRHDT, CDR2 FYEKMQ (reference sequence). The ends lost 4 bases at V and 9 bases at J; junction bases unmatched: 6. The CDR3 is 14 amino acids.

The chain is built from TRBV13 and TRBJ1-6, with 7 bases aligning to TRBD1. The clonotype was recovered from a person aged 18-60 years who received the Ad26.COV2.S COVID-19 vaccine or a placebo. The sample here was peripheral blood, taken in a trial of Ad26.COV2.S vaccine versus placebo. CDR3 sequence (DNA): TGTGCCAGCAGCTCCAGACAGGGACGTTCACCCCTCCACTTT. Its translation is CASSSRQGRSPLHF. The variable domain in full, completed from reference TRBV13 and TRBJ1-6, reads AAGVIQSPRHLIKEKRETATLKCYPIPRHDTVYWYQQGPGQDPQFLISFYEKMQSDKGSIPDRFSAQQFSDYHSELNMSSLELGDSALYFCASSSRQGRSPLHFGNGTRLTVT.